The 12 T cell receptor beta chains below were found in one sample sequenced in a study of cytomegalovirus exposure and HLA in healthy donors. In the PCR, 60 Vbeta and 13 Jbeta primers were used. The assay was immunoSEQ multiplex PCR, and TCRdb's table has in-frame clones only and misses some. This repertoire shows about 120,000 clones, approximately 80% found once; its top ten account for less than 3%. Sequencing used PBMCs. All receptors come from a female donor in good health and CMV-seronegative.

V usage is TRBV7-2 and J usage is TRBJ2-3, with 8 bases fitting TRBD2. Per the germline V gene, CDR1 is SGHTA and CDR2 is FQGNSA. This CDR3 contains 15 residues. Trimming cost V 4 bases and J 1 base; bases outside gene matches: 4. CDR3 sequence: CASSSTSARTDTQYF. CDR3 in DNA: TGTGCCAGCAGCTCGACTAGCGCCCGCACAGATACGCAGTATTTT.

The rearrangement links TRBV11-2 to TRBJ1-5, with TRBD1 matching 7 bases. The germline V gene encodes CDR1 SGHAT and CDR2 FQNNGV. The CDR3 has 16 residues. Unmatched junction bases numbered 12, after V lost 5 bases and J lost 5 bases. The CDR3 nucleotides are TGTGCCAGCAGCCCGACCGGGACAGATCCTTATCAGCCCCAGCATTTT. It codes for CASSPTGTDPYQPQHF.

The rearrangement uses TRBV7-9 and TRBJ2-1, with 12 bases that match TRBD2. Trimming removed 5 bases from V and 8 bases from J; junction bases left unmatched: 13. The CDR3 consists of 17 residues. CDR1 and CDR2 (germline): SEHNR, FQNEAQ (reference sequence). The CDR3 sequence is CASSDPIPSGGGYEQFF. CDR3 nucleotides: TGTGCCAGCAGCGATCCCATCCCTAGCGGGGGGGGCTATGAGCAGTTCTTC.

This chain links TRBV9 with TRBJ2-3; possible D gene TRBD2, 6 bases. V shed 4 bases and J shed 6 bases, with 15 bases lying between them. Germline CDR1 SGDLS, CDR2 YYNGEE. The CDR3 covers 14 residues. The CDR3 reads CASSPGGDRDTQYF. The CDR3 coding sequence is TGTGCCAGCAGCCCCGGCGGGGATCGGGATACGCAGTATTTT.

This clone appeared a single time. CDR3: CASSPSHIYNEQFF. The CDR3 DNA is TGTGCCAGCAGTCCCTCCCACATATACAATGAGCAGTTCTTC. V is TRBV27 and J is TRBJ2-1, with D hard to call. Germline CDR1 is MNHEY and CDR2 is SMNVEV (reference sequence). V was trimmed by 5 bases and J by 4 bases, leaving 12 bases between them. The CDR3 runs to 14 residues.

This rearrangement joins TRBV6-5 to TRBJ1-2; 9 positions agree with TRBD1. The J segment lost 8 bases and the V segment lost 5 bases, leaving 6 bases of the junction unmatched. The CDR3 has 13 amino acids. Germline assignment: CDR1 MNHEY and CDR2 SVGAGI. The CDR3 nucleotides read TGTGCCAGCAGTGGACAGGGGACCTTGGGCTACACCTTC. This codes for CASSGQGTLGYTF.

This chain links TRBV29-1 with TRBJ1-5; D is possibly TRBD1 (5 bases). The CDR3 has 13 residues. Trimming took off 6 bases at V and 4 bases at J, with 13 bases between the two ends. Germline V CDR1 and CDR2: SQVTM, ANQGSEA. In DNA, the CDR3 is TGCAGCGTGGGGCTGGCCCCGAATCAGCCCCAGCATTTT. Translating it yields CSVGLAPNQPQHF.

This clone appeared a few times. The rearrangement joins TRBV5-6 to TRBJ1-2; D is ambiguous. The V end was cut by 6 bases, the J end by 4 bases, with 19 bases between. Per the germline V gene, CDR1 is SGHDT and CDR2 is YYEEEE. This CDR3 comprises 15 residues. CDR3 protein: CASNRPQVGGYGYTF. CDR3 DNA sequence: TGTGCCAGCAATCGCCCTCAGGTGGGAGGCTATGGCTACACCTTC. Full variable domain (rest looked up from reference TRBV5-6 and TRBJ1-2): DAGVTQSPTHLIKTRGQQVTLRCSPKSGHDTVSWYQQALGQGPQFIFQYYEEEERQRGNFPDRFSGHQFPNYSSELNVNALLLGDSALYLCASNRPQVGGYGYTFGSGTRLTVV.

Turning to this clone: One end of the junction varies from germline; a read error may be responsible. The CDR3, as DNA: TGTTCCAGCAGCCCTCGGACAGGGGCGGAGGTCACAGAGACCCAGTACTTC. Amino acid sequence: CSSSPRTGAEVTETQYF. The chain links TRBV7-9 to TRBJ2-5, with 9 bases matching TRBD1. This CDR3 region has 17 residues. Looked up from germline, CDR1 is SEHNR and CDR2 is FQNEAQ (reference sequence).

The CDR3 DNA reads TGTGCCAGTAGTATAAGTACAGGGCTCACTGAAGCTTTCTTT. Encoded protein: CASSISTGLTEAFF. This chain uses TRBV19 with TRBJ1-1; TRBD1 is a possible D gene (6 bases). Germline CDR1 and CDR2: LNHDA and SQIVND (reference sequence). The V gene lost 2 bases and the J gene lost 4 bases, with 11 bases spanning the gap. The CDR3 covers 14 residues.

The CDR3 coding sequence is TGCGCCAGCAGCTTGGCAAGCGGGGGTCGGAATGAGCAGTTCTTC. Translating it yields CASSLASGGRNEQFF. This chain joins TRBV5-1 and TRBJ2-1; TRBD2 agrees at 8 bases. Trimming took 0 bases from V and 7 from J; bases not matched to a gene: 6. Per germline, CDR1 SGHRS and CDR2 YFSETQ. This CDR3 spans 15 amino acids.

The chain uses TRBV18 and TRBJ1-1; D is unresolved. The CDR3 covers 21 residues. Looked up from germline, CDR1 is KGHSH and CDR2 is LQKENI. Trimming removed 3 bases from V and 0 bases from J, with 29 bases in between. The CDR3 DNA follows: TGTGCCAGCTCACCTCTCCAACTTCGGGGTCCCCGGGGAAACATGAACACTGAAGCTTTCTTT. Its translation is CASSPLQLRGPRGNMNTEAFF. The whole variable domain, remainder taken from reference TRBV18 and TRBJ1-1, is NAGVMQNPRHLVRRRGQEARLRCSPMKGHSHVYWYRQLPEEGLKFMVYLQKENIIDESGMPKERFSAEFPKEGPSILRIQQVVRGDSAAYFCASSPLQLRGPRGNMNTEAFFGQGTRLTVV.